This TCR beta chain originates from a study of blood T cells in healthy people across ages. A second PCR, run for 7 to 11 cycles, used a sample-barcoded 5' primer plus a J-beta primer mix. Every sample gave at least 2.5 million paired-end reads containing CDR3. MiXCR, run by TCRdb on the 5' RACE reads, gives a single entry per CDR3 protein. The top ten clones hold more than 3% of a sample with nearly 800,000 distinct CDR3 sequences, around a quarter of them seen once. This clonotype showed up just a few times. This sample also belongs to another study, concerning T cells of mothers and their children. According to that study: Mothers gave over 9.5 million TCR beta CDR3 reads each, and children several million each.

The origin of this receptor is a boy under 18 in good health. Sequenced: blood.

The CDR3 is CASSLFAGTDNEQFF. DNA for the CDR3: TGTGCCAGCAGCTTATTTGCGGGAACGGACAATGAGCAGTTCTTC. The chain employs TRBV5-5 and TRBJ2-5, with D maybe TRBD2 (6 bases). The end of the DNA is better explained by TRBJ2-1, so the J call may be wrong. This CDR3 region has 15 residues. The germline CDR1 and CDR2 sequences are SGHKS and YYEKEE (reference sequence).